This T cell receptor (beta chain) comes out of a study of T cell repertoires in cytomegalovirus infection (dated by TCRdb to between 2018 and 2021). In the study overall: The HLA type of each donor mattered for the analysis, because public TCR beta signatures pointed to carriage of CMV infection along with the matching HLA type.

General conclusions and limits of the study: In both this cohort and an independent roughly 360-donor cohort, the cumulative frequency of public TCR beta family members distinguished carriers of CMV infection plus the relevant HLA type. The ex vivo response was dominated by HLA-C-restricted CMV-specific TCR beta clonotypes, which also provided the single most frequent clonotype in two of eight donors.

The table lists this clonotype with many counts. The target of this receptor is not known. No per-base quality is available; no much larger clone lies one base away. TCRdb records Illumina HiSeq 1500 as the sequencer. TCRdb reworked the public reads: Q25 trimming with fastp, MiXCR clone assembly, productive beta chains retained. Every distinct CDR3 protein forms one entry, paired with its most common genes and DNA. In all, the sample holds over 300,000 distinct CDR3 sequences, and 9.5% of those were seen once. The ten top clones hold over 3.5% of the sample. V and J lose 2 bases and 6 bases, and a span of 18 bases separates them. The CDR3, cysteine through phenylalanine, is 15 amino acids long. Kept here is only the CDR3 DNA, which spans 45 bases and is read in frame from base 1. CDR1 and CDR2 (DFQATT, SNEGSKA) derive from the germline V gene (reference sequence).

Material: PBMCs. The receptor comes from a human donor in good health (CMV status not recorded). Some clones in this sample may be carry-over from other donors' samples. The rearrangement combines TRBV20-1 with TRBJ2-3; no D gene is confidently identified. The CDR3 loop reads CSARSVRVGSDTQYF. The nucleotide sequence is TGCAGTGCTAGATCCGTAAGGGTGGGCAGCGATACGCAGTATTTT.